A selection of T cell receptor beta chains follows, all from one sample in a study of T cells in Graves' hyperthyroidism and ophthalmopathy. TCRdb independently ran MiXCR on the multiplex PCR reads; one entry per CDR3 protein. The sample has 150,000 or so distinct CDR3 sequences, roughly a fifth seen once. Sequenced input: blood. The receptors here all came from a woman between 45 and 60 years old with Graves' hyperthyroidism that later progressed to Graves' ophthalmopathy. CDR3s include the opening cysteine and the closing phenylalanine or tryptophan. The D gene is left open where the match is weak. Clone sizes are given selectively: once, few, many, or a class where the clone is expanded.

clone size,V gene,J gene,D gene,CDR3 DNA,CDR3 protein
many,TRBV19,TRBJ1-2,.,TGTGCCAGTATCCTCAGGGACGGAGCTGGCTACACCTTC,CASILRDGAGYTF
.,TRBV6-1,TRBJ2-2,.,TGTGCCAGCAGTGAAGCAACGGCTCTGGCAGGGGAACTGTTTTTT,CASSEATALAGELFF
few,TRBV20-1,TRBJ1-2,.,TGCAGTGCAGAGGGCAGTTGGGGATTCGGCTACACCTTC,CSAEGSWGFGYTF
.,TRBV28,TRBJ1-1,TRBD1,TGTGCCAGCAGTTTATATGGACAGGGGGGGAACACTGAAGCTTTCTTT,CASSLYGQGGNTEAFF
once,TRBV2,TRBJ2-7,.,TGTGCCAGCAGGAGGCTCTGGCTAGCGCACGAGCAGTACTTC,CASRRLWLAHEQYF
many,TRBV2,TRBJ1-1,TRBD1,TGTGCCAGCAGGGAGGACAGGGGCACTGAAGCTTTCTTT,CASREDRGTEAFF
many,TRBV7-9,TRBJ2-7,TRBD1,TGTGCCAGCAGCCACCCCGACAGGGGCAACGAGCAGTACTTC,CASSHPDRGNEQYF
.,TRBV7-2,TRBJ1-2,TRBD1,TGTGCCAGCAGCTTCGCGCCAGGGGGCTATGGCTACACCTTC,CASSFAPGGYGYTF
.,TRBV20-1,TRBJ2-3,TRBD2,TGCAGTGCTCCGGCTAGCGGGGGTGGGGATACGCAGTATTTT,CSAPASGGGDTQYF
few,TRBV5-1,TRBJ2-5,.,TGCGCCAGCAGCTTTAGACCCAAAGGGCAAGAGACCCAGTACTTC,CASSFRPKGQETQYF
many,TRBV2,TRBJ2-2,.,TGTGCCAGCAGTGAAGCGCGGGGATCCATCGGGGAGCTGTTTTTT,CASSEARGSIGELFF
many,TRBV5-5,TRBJ2-3,TRBD2,TGTGCCAGCAGCTTGCTGGACGGGAGGGCAGATACGCAGTATTTT,CASSLLDGRADTQYF
many,TRBV5-6,TRBJ2-4,.,TGTGCCAGCAGCTTGGGTACTAGGGGAAACATTCAGTACTTC,CASSLGTRGNIQYF
many,TRBV5-1,TRBJ1-2,TRBD1,TGCGCCAGCAGAGCCGGGACAGGGGGCGGTGGCTACACCTTC,CASRAGTGGGGYTF
many,TRBV7-9,TRBJ1-1,.,TGTGCCAGCAGCGATACCCGGTCCTCCACTCGACTTATGAACACTGAAGCTTTCTTT,CASSDTRSSTRLMNTEAFF
.,TRBV11-2,TRBJ2-7,.,TGTGCCAGCAAAAACCCCCGAGGAGGGGGTTCGAAGCAGTACTTC,CASKNPRGGGSKQYF
many,TRBV2,TRBJ2-2,.,TGTGCCAGCAGTGAACAGGGAGCTTCCGGGGAGCTGTTTTTT,CASSEQGASGELFF
many,TRBV28,TRBJ2-1,TRBD2,TGTGCCAGCAGTCCCTTTGGGACTAGGCGAAATGAGCAGTTCTTC,CASSPFGTRRNEQFF
.,TRBV5-6,TRBJ2-1,TRBD2,TGTGCCAGCAGTCTAGCGGGAGGTAGAGATGAGCAGTTCTTC,CASSLAGGRDEQFF
once,TRBV3-1,TRBJ2-3,TRBD2,TGTGCCAGCAGCCAAAGTGGGGCGGGAGGGCCGAATACGCAGTATTTT,CASSQSGAGGPNTQYF
many,TRBV27,TRBJ2-7,TRBD2,TGTGCCAGCAGTCCCCTAGCGGGAGGGGGCGACGAGCAGTACTTC,CASSPLAGGGDEQYF
.,TRBV3-1,TRBJ2-1,TRBD2,TGTGCCAGCAGCCGAGCGGCGGGAGGGGAGTACAAGCCTGAGCAGTTCTTC,CASSRAAGGEYKPEQFF
.,TRBV28,TRBJ1-2,.,TGTGCCAGCAGACCCCCGGGGGGAAACTATGGCTACACCTTC,CASRPPGGNYGYTF
few,TRBV19,TRBJ2-1,TRBD2,TGTGCCAGTAGTAATGGCGGGAGTACGAATGAGCAGTTCTTC,CASSNGGSTNEQFF
.,TRBV28,TRBJ1-1,TRBD1,TGTGCCGCTCTGACAGGGCTGAACACTGAAGCTTTCTTT,CAALTGLNTEAFF
many,TRBV2,TRBJ2-1,TRBD1,TGTGCCAGCAGGGCCGACAGGGGGGAGCAGTTCTTC,CASRADRGEQFF
.,TRBV7-9,TRBJ2-5,TRBD2,TGTGCCAGCAGCTTAGCGAGGCAGCGGGGGGGCGAAGAGACCCAGTACTTC,CASSLARQRGGEETQYF
.,TRBV5-1,TRBJ1-1,TRBD1,TGCGCCAGCAGCCCCGGGACAGGAGAAGCTTTCTTT,CASSPGTGEAFF
many,TRBV2,TRBJ1-5,.,TGTGCCAGCAGTGAAGGCGGGGGTTTTAGCAATCAGCCCCAGCATTTT,CASSEGGGFSNQPQHF
.,TRBV28,TRBJ2-1,.,TGTGCCAGCAGTCCTGGGGGTGGGAATGAGCAGTTCTTC,CASSPGGGNEQFF
many,TRBV18,TRBJ2-5,.,TGTGCCAGCTCACCATCGGACTACCTAGAGACCCAGTACTTC,CASSPSDYLETQYF
many,TRBV5-6,TRBJ2-3,.,TGTGCCAGCAGGCCACGGGCCTCTGCCACGCAGTATTTT,CASRPRASATQYF
many,TRBV3-1,TRBJ2-1,.,TGTGCCAGCAGCCAAGATCGGGACACGCAAAGGGATGAGCAGTTCTTC,CASSQDRDTQRDEQFF
few,TRBV7-8,TRBJ1-5,.,TGTGCCAGCAGCTTAGTCCCCGGGAGCAATCAGCCCCAGCATTTT,CASSLVPGSNQPQHF
many,TRBV4-1,TRBJ2-7,TRBD1,TGCGCCAGCAGCCCTTCTGGGGCAGGGGGCCCCTACGAGCAGTACTTC,CASSPSGAGGPYEQYF
once,TRBV7-6,TRBJ2-7,.,TGTGCCAGCAGCTCGTCGTTCTACGAGCAGTACTTC,CASSSSFYEQYF
few,TRBV5-5,TRBJ2-5,.,TGTGCCAGCAGCCCAGGGTGGGTAGAGACCCAGTACTTC,CASSPGWVETQYF
many,TRBV3-1,TRBJ1-6,.,TGTGCCAGCAGCCAAGGACTTGCCAATCCCCTCCACTTT,CASSQGLANPLHF
few,TRBV20-1,TRBJ2-5,.,TGCAGTGCCTCTGGGGCCTGGGGAGAGACCCAGTACTTC,CSASGAWGETQYF
many,TRBV18,TRBJ1-1,TRBD1,TGTGCCAGCTCGTCAACGCAGGGGGAGAACACTGAAGCTTTCTTT,CASSSTQGENTEAFF
.,TRBV10-3,TRBJ2-7,TRBD2,TGTGCCATCAGTGCGGGGGGCTCCTACGAGCAGTACTTC,CAISAGGSYEQYF
many,TRBV7-9,TRBJ2-3,.,TGTGCCAGCAGCTCAGGGGTGACTAGCACAGATACGCAGTATTTT,CASSSGVTSTDTQYF
few,TRBV9,TRBJ2-2,.,TGTGCCAGCAGCGGGAGGGTTTCCGGGGAGCTGTTTTTT,CASSGRVSGELFF
many,TRBV2,TRBJ1-1,.,TGTGCCAGCACCAAAGCGGGGCAAGGGAACACTGAAGCTTTCTTT,CASTKAGQGNTEAFF
many,TRBV28,TRBJ2-7,.,TGTGCCAGCAGTACTTCAGGGGGACTAGCCTACGAGCAGTACTTC,CASSTSGGLAYEQYF
.,TRBV28,TRBJ2-7,TRBD1,TGTGCCAGCAGGGAGGACAGGGAGGCTCTATACGAGCAGTACTTC,CASREDREALYEQYF
few,TRBV24-1,TRBJ1-5,.,TGTGCCACCAGTGCAGGGACGGAAAGCAATCAGCCCCAGCATTTT,CATSAGTESNQPQHF
many,TRBV2,TRBJ1-4,TRBD1,TGTGCCAGCAGTTACAGGGGGCCTGAAAAACTGTTTTTT,CASSYRGPEKLFF
.,TRBV29-1,TRBJ2-1,.,TGCAGCGTTGGGGGGGCCAGCTCCTACAATGAGCAGTTCTTC,CSVGGASSYNEQFF
many,TRBV28,TRBJ2-7,.,TGTGCCAGCGCAGGAAGGTACGAGCAGTACTTC,CASAGRYEQYF
.,TRBV29-1,TRBJ2-1,.,TGCAGCGTCGTGAAAGCCGGTGAGCAGTTCTTC,CSVVKAGEQFF
many,TRBV7-2,TRBJ1-5,TRBD1,TGTGCCAGCAGCCAATCTTCGGGACAGGGTAGCAATCAGCCCCAGCATTTT,CASSQSSGQGSNQPQHF
.,TRBV6-1,TRBJ2-1,TRBD1,TGTGCCAGCAGGGCGAAGACAGGGGTCAATGAGCAGTTCTTC,CASRAKTGVNEQFF
many,TRBV6-6,TRBJ2-5,TRBD2,TGTGCCAGCAGTTACGGGACTAGCGGGAGACTAGCAGAGACCCAGTACTTC,CASSYGTSGRLAETQYF
many,TRBV2,TRBJ2-7,TRBD1,TGTGCCAGCAGTGTGGGGACAGGGGGCTACGAGCAGTACTTC,CASSVGTGGYEQYF
.,TRBV20-1,TRBJ1-2,TRBD1,TGCAGTGCTGATGACAGGGAGGGCGGCTACACCTTC,CSADDREGGYTF
many,TRBV28,TRBJ2-5,.,TGTGCCAGCAGTTTATGGGGGTTAGGGGAGACCCAGTACTTC,CASSLWGLGETQYF